This entry lists 14 T cell receptor beta chains sequenced from one sample in a study of cytomegalovirus exposure and HLA in healthy donors. The PCR contained 60 Vbeta and 13 Jbeta primers. Produced via immunoSEQ multiplex PCR; TCRdb's table is partial and in-frame only. The sample carries about 190,000 clones, about nine tenths recorded once. Input material: PBMCs. Receptors were obtained from a boy aged 2 to 9 in good health and CMV-seronegative.

This clone appeared a single time. The rearrangement links TRBV7-9 to TRBJ2-2, with TRBD2 as a possible D gene (5 bases). Germline-derived CDR1 and CDR2 are SEHNR and FQNEAQ (reference sequence). V was clipped by 5 bases and J by 4 bases, with 14 bases between them. The CDR3 covers 15 residues. CDR3 residues: CASSMEEVGTGELFF. The CDR3 coding sequence is TGTGCCAGCAGCATGGAGGAAGTGGGCACCGGGGAGCTGTTTTTT.

The chain is built from TRBV29-1 and TRBJ1-1, with D possibly matching TRBD1 (5 bases). CDR3 size: 14 residues. V shed 0 bases and J shed 6 bases, with 14 bases lying between them. Per the germline V gene, CDR1 is SQVTM and CDR2 is ANQGSEA. CDR3 in DNA: TGCAGCGTTGAAGAAATAGTAGGAGGGGCTGAAGCTTTCTTT. It codes for CSVEEIVGGAEAFF.

This clone was counted a single time. The gene calls are TRBV5-4 and TRBJ2-1; tentative D call: TRBD2 (6 bases). Germline lookup yields CDR1 SGHNT and CDR2 YYREEE (reference sequence). The V end was cut by 1 base, the J end by 0 bases, with 14 bases between. This CDR3 is 17 amino acids long. CDR3 coding DNA: TGTGCCAGCAGCTTGCCCCCTAGCGCCCGCTCCTACAATGAGCAGTTCTTC. It specifies CASSLPPSARSYNEQFF. Combining the CDR3 with reference TRBV5-4 and TRBJ2-1 gives the whole variable domain ETGVTQSPTHLIKTRGQQVTLRCSSQSGHNTVSWYQQALGQGPQFIFQYYREEENGRGNFPPRFSGLQFPNYSSELNVNALELDDSALYLCASSLPPSARSYNEQFFGPGTRLTVL.

J is TRBJ2-1 and V is TRBV5-1; weak D call: TRBD1 (6 bases). CDR3 length: 12 residues. Germline CDR1 is SGHRS and CDR2 is YFSETQ. The V end lost 3 bases, the J end lost 10 bases, and 11 bases lay between the germline ends. The CDR3 bases are TGCGCCAGCAGCTCACAGGGTCCGGAGCAGTTCTTC. It is translated as CASSSQGPEQFF. Drawing the rest from reference TRBV5-1 and TRBJ2-1, the complete variable domain is KAGVTQTPRYLIKTRGQQVTLSCSPISGHRSVSWYQQTPGQGLQFLFEYFSETQRNKGNFPGRFSGRQFSNSRSEMNVSTLELGDSALYLCASSSQGPEQFFGPGTRLTVL.

The chain recombines TRBV6-1 with TRBJ2-6; D is possibly TRBD2 (5 bases). CDR1 MNHNS and CDR2 SASEGT come from the germline V gene. The CDR3 is 17 residues long. Between the trimmed V and J ends, which lost 1 base and 0 bases, there was a span of 10 bases. The CDR3 reads CASSEVGSYSGANVLTF. The DNA for the CDR3 is TGTGCCAGCAGTGAAGTGGGGAGTTACTCTGGGGCCAACGTCCTGACTTTC.

This chain links TRBV4-2 with TRBJ2-1, with 9 bases lining up with TRBD2. This CDR3 has 16 residues. V was pared by 3 bases and J by 4 bases, with 7 bases of the junction left unmatched. The germline gives CDR1 LGHNA, CDR2 YNFKEQ. The CDR3 loop is CASSQLSGGTYNEQFF. CDR3 coding DNA: TGTGCCAGCAGCCAGCTAAGCGGGGGGACTTACAATGAGCAGTTCTTC.

V usage is TRBV11-1 and J usage is TRBJ2-3; a possible D gene is TRBD2 (6 bases). Trimming cost V 4 bases and J 6 bases, with 17 bases left between them. The germline V gene has CDR1 SGHAT and CDR2 FQDESV (reference sequence). The CDR3 loop spans 15 amino acids. The CDR3 sequence is CASSSHFGRADTQYF. In nucleotides, the CDR3 is TGTGCCAGCAGCTCCCACTTCGGGAGAGCGGATACGCAGTATTTT.

The genes are TRBV11-2 and TRBJ2-7, with TRBD1 as a possible D gene (6 bases). This CDR3 is built from 15 residues. Germline CDR1 SGHAT, CDR2 FQNNGV. Trimming pared 1 base from V and 2 bases from J, leaving 12 bases between. Here the CDR3 DNA reads TGTGCCAGCAGCTTAGGCAGGGGATCCCCCTACGAGCAGTACTTC. It encodes CASSLGRGSPYEQYF.

The genes are TRBV29-1 and TRBJ2-7; 12 bases line up with TRBD1. V trimming: 6 bases; J trimming: 3 bases; junction bases outside the gene matches: 6. The germline CDR1 and CDR2 sequences are SQVTM and ANQGSEA. The CDR3 spans 14 residues. The CDR3 here is CSVAGQGAFYEQYF. The CDR3 DNA reads as TGCAGCGTGGCGGGACAGGGGGCATTCTACGAGCAGTACTTC.

The gene calls are TRBV18 and TRBJ2-7; D perhaps matches TRBD2 (5 bases). V gave up 3 bases and J gave up 6 bases, with 12 bases separating them. Germline values: CDR1 KGHSH, CDR2 LQKENI. The CDR3 length is 13 residues. The CDR3 DNA sequence: TGTGCCAGCTCACCCCGAGGAGGTTCCGAGCAGTACTTC. Protein product: CASSPRGGSEQYF.

The CDR3 DNA reads TGTGCCAGCAGTGGACTAGCGGGGGGGTCCTACAATGAGCAGTTCTTC. Translated, it gives CASSGLAGGSYNEQFF. The chain employs TRBV2 and TRBJ2-1, with 14 bases identical to TRBD2. V lost 4 bases and J lost 1; bases outside the gene matches: 0. CDR3 size: 16 residues. The germline gives CDR1 SNHLY, CDR2 FYNNEI.

This clone was observed a single time. The chain combines TRBV29-1 with TRBJ1-2; maybe TRBD1 (6 bases). The germline V gene encodes CDR1 SQVTM and CDR2 ANQGSEA. Trimming stripped 6 bases from V and 7 bases from J, with 15 bases between. The CDR3 loop spans 12 amino acids. In DNA, the CDR3 is TGCAGCGTGGGGGGGGCCAGCTTTGGCTACACCTTC. Translation gives CSVGGASFGYTF.

This clone has a single count. This sequence joins TRBV6-5 and TRBJ1-1, with unresolved D. The V end was cut by 0 bases, the J end by 1 base, with 12 bases between. The CDR3 has 16 amino acids. Germline V CDR1 and CDR2: MNHEY, SVGAGI. The CDR3 sequence is CASSYSTGVGNTEAFF. For the CDR3, the DNA is TGTGCCAGCAGTTACTCGACGGGAGTAGGGAACACTGAAGCTTTCTTT.

The genes are TRBV6-5 and TRBJ2-7; D perhaps matches TRBD1 (6 bases). The CDR3 has 15 residues. Germline V lookup: CDR1 MNHEY, CDR2 SVGAGI. Deletions cut 6 bases from V and 1 base from J, with 16 bases between. CDR3 bases: TGTGCCAGCAGCGTGGACAGTGCCTCTTCCTACGAGCAGTACTTC. Translating gives CASSVDSASSYEQYF.